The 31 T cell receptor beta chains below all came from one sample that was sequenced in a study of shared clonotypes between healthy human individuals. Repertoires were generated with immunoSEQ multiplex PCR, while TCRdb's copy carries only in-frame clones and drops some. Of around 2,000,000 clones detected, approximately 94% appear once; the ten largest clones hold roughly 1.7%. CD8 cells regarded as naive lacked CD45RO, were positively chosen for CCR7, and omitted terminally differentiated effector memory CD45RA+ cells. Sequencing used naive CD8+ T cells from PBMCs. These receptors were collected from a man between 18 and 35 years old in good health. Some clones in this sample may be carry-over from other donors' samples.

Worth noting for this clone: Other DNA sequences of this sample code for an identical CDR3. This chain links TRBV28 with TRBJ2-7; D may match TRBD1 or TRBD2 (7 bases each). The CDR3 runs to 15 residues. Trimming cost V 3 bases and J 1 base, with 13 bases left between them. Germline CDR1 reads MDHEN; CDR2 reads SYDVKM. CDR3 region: CASSFPRGGSYEQYF. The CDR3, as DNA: TGTGCCAGCAGTTTCCCCAGGGGGGGTTCCTACGAGCAGTACTTC.

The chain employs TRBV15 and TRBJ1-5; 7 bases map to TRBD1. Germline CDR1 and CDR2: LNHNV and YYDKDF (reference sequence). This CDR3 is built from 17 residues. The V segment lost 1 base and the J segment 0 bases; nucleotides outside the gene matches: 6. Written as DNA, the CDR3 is TGTGCCACCAGCAGAGCGACAGGGTATTATAGCAATCAGCCCCAGCATTTT. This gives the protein CATSRATGYYSNQPQHF.

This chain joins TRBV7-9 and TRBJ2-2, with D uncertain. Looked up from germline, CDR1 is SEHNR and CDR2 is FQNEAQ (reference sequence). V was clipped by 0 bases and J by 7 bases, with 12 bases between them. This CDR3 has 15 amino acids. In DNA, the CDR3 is TGTGCCAGCAGCTTAGCGGACGTCGGCCACGGGGAGCTGTTTTTT. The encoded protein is CASSLADVGHGELFF.

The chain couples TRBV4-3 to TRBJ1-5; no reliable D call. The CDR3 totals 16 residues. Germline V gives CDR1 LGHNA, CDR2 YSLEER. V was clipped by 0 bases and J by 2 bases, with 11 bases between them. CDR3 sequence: CASSQERRVGNQPQHF. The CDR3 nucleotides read TGCGCCAGCAGCCAAGAACGACGGGTAGGCAATCAGCCCCAGCATTTT.

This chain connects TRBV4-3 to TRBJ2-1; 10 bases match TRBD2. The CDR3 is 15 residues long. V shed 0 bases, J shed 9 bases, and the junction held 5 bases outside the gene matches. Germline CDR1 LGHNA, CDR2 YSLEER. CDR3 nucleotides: TGCGCCAGCAGCCAAGATCCCCCTAGCGGGGGTGAGCAGTTCTTC. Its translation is CASSQDPPSGGEQFF.

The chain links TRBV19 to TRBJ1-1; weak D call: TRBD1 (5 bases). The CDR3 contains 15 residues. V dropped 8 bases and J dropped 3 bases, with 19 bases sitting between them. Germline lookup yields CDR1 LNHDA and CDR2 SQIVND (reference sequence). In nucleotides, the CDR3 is TGTGCCAGTTTTGGGGGGGAGGCCCCAGACACTGAAGCTTTCTTT. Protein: CASFGGEAPDTEAFF.

The CDR3 DNA follows: TGTGCCAGCAGTTTGGTACCGGGACTAGCGGGAAAGGTTGAGCAGTTCTTC. Translated: CASSLVPGLAGKVEQFF. The rearrangement joins TRBV27 to TRBJ2-1; 13 bases line up with TRBD2. Germline CDR1 and CDR2: MNHEY and SMNVEV (reference sequence). There are 17 residues in the CDR3. V dropped 3 bases and J dropped 9; count of bases not matched to a gene: 11.

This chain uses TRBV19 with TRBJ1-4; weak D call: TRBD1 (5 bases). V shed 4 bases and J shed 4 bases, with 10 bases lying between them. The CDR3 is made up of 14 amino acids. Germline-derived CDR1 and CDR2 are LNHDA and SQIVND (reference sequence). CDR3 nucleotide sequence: TGTGCCAGTAGTAAAGACAGCTATAATGAAAAACTGTTTTTT. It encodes CASSKDSYNEKLFF.

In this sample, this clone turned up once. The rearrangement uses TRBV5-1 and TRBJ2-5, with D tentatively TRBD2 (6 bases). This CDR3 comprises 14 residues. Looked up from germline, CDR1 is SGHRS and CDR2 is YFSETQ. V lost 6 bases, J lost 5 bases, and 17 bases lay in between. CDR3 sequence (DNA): TGCGCCAGCAAGGACCCGGCGGGGTTGGAGACCCAGTACTTC. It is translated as CASKDPAGLETQYF.

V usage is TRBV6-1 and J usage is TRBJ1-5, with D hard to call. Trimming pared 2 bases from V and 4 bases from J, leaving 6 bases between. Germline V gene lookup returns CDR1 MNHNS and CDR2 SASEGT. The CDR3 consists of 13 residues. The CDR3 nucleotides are TGTGCCAGCAGTGAACCCCAGAATCAGCCCCAGCATTTT. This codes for CASSEPQNQPQHF.

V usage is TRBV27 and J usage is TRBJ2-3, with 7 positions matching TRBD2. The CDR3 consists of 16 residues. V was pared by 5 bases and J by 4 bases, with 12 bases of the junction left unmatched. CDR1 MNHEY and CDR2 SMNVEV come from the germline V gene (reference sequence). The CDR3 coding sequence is TGTGCCAGCAGTCACCGACTAGCTCTCCCCTCAGATACGCAGTATTTT. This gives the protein CASSHRLALPSDTQYF.

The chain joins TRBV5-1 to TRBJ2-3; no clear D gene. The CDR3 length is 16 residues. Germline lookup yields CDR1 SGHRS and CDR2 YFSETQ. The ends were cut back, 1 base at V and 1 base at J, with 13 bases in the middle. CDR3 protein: CASSLSQAPGTDTQYF. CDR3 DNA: TGCGCCAGCAGCTTGTCCCAGGCCCCTGGCACAGATACGCAGTATTTT.

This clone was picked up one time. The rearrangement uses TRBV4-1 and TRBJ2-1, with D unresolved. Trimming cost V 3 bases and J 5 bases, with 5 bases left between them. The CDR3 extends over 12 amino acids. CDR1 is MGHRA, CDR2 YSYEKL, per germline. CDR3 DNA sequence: TGCGCCAGCAGCCACCCTCACAATGAGCAGTTCTTC. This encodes CASSHPHNEQFF.

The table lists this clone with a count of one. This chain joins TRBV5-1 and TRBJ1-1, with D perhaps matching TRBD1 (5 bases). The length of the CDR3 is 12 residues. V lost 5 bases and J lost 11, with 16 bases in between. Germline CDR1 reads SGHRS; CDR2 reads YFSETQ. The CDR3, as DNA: TGCGCCAGCAGTTTGACGGGGGTTGGGGCTTTCTTT. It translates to CASSLTGVGAFF.

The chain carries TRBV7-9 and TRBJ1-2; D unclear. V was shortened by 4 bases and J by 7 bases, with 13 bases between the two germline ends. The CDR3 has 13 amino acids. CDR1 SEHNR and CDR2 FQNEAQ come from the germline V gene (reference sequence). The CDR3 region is CASSSPIMGGYTF. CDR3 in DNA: TGTGCCAGCAGCTCTCCAATCATGGGTGGCTACACCTTC.

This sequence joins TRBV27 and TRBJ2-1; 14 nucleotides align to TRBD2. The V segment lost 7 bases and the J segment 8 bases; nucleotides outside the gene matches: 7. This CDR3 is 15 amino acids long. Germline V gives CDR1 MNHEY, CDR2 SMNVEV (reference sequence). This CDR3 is CASTDGTSGSHEQFF. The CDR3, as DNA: TGTGCCAGCACCGATGGGACTAGCGGGAGTCATGAGCAGTTCTTC.

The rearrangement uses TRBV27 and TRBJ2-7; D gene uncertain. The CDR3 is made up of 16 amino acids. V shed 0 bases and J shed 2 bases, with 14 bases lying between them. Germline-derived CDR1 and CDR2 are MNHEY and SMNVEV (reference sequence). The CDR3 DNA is TGTGCCAGCAGTTTATCATCGGTTTTTACTACCTACGAGCAGTACTTC. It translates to CASSLSSVFTTYEQYF.

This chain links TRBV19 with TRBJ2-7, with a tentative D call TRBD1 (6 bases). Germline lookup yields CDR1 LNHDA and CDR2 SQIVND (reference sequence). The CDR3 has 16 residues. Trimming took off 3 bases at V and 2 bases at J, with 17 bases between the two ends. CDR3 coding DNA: TGTGCCAGTAGTATTATATCTGGGGGCGCAACCTACGAGCAGTACTTC. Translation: CASSIISGGATYEQYF.

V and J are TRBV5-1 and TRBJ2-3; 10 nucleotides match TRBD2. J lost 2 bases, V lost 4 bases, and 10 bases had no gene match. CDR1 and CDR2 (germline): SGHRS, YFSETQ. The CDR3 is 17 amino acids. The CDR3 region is CASSPRLAGEFTDTQYF. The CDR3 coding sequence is TGCGCCAGCAGCCCTAGACTAGCGGGCGAATTCACAGATACGCAGTATTTT.

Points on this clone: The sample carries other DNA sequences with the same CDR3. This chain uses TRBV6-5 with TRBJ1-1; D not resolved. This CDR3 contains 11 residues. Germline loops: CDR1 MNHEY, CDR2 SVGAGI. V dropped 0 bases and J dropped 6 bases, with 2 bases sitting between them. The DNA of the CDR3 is TGTGCCAGCAGTTACTCCTCTGAAGCTTTCTTT. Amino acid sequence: CASSYSSEAFF.

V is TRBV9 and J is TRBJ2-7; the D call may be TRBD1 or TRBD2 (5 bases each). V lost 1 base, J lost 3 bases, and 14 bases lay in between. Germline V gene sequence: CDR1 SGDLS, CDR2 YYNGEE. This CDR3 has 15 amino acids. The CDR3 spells CASSVSWDENYEQYF. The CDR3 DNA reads TGTGCCAGCAGCGTATCTTGGGACGAGAACTACGAGCAGTACTTC.

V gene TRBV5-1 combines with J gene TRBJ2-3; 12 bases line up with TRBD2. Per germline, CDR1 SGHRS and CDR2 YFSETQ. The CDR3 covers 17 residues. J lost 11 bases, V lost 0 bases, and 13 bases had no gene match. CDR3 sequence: CASSLDLLAGGYQEQYF. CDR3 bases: TGCGCCAGCAGCTTGGACCTACTAGCGGGAGGCTACCAGGAGCAGTATTTT.

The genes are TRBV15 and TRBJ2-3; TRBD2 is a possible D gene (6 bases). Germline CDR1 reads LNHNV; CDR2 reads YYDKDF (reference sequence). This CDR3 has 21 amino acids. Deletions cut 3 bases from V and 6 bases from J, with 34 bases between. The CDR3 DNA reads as TGTGCCACCAGCAGCACAAGCCAATACCCCAGCGGGTACCCCATGGAGGATACGCAGTATTTT. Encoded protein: CATSSTSQYPSGYPMEDTQYF.

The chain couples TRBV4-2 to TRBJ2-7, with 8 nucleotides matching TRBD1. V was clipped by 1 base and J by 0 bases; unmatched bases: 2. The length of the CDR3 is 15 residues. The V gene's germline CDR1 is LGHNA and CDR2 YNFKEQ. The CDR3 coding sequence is TGTGCCAGCAGCCAAGGGACAGGGAGCTCCTACGAGCAGTACTTC. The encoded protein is CASSQGTGSSYEQYF.

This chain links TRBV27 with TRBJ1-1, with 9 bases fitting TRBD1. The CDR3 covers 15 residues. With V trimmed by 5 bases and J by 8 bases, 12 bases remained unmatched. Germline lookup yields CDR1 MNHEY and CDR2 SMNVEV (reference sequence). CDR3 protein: CASSPYQTGGAEAFF. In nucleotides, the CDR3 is TGTGCCAGCAGTCCGTATCAAACAGGGGGCGCAGAAGCTTTCTTT.

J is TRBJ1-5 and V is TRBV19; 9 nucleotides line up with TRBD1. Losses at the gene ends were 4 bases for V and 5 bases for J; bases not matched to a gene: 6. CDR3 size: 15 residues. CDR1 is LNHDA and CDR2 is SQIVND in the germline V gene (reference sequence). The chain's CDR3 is CASSTRQGDYQPQHF. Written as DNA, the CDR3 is TGTGCCAGTAGTACCCGACAGGGGGATTATCAGCCCCAGCATTTT. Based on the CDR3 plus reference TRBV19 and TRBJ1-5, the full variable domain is DGGITQSPKYLFRKEGQNVTLSCEQNLNHDAMYWYRQDPGQGLRLIYYSQIVNDFQKGDIAEGYSVSREKKESFPLTVTSAQKNPTAFYLCASSTRQGDYQPQHFGDGTRLSIL.

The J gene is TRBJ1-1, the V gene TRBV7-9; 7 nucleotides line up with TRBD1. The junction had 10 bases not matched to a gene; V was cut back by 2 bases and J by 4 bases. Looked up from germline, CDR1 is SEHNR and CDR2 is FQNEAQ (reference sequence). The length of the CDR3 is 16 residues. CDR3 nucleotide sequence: TGTGCCAGCAGCTTATATGAGGGGGCCCCGGGCACTGAAGCTTTCTTT. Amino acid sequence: CASSLYEGAPGTEAFF.

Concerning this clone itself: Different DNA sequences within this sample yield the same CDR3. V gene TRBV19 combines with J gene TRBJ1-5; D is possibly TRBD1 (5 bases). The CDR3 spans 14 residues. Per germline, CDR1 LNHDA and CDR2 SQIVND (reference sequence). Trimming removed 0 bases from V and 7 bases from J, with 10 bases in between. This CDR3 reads CASSIDLGGQPQHF. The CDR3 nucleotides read TGTGCCAGTAGTATAGATCTCGGGGGACAGCCCCAGCATTTT.

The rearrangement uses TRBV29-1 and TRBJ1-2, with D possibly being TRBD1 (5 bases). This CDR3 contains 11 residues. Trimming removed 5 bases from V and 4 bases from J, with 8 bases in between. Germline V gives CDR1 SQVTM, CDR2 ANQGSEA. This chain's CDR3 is CSVLQAYGYTF. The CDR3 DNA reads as TGCAGCGTTCTACAGGCCTATGGCTACACCTTC.

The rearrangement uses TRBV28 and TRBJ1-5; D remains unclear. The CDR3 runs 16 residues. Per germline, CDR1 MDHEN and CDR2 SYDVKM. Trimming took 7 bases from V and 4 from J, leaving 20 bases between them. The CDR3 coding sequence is TGTGCCAGCATCGACTTCGGGGTCGGGGAGAATCAGCCCCAGCATTTT. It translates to CASIDFGVGENQPQHF.

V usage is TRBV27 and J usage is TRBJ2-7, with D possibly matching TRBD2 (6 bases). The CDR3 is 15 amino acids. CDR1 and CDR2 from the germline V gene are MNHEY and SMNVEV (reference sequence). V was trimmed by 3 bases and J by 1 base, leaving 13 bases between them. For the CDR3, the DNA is TGTGCCAGCAGTTTTGGACTACCGAGATCCTACGAGCAGTACTTC. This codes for CASSFGLPRSYEQYF.